Listed below are T cell receptor beta chains from one sample, sequenced in a study of blood T cell repertoires in COVID-19. Profiling relied on immunoSEQ multiplex PCR, and the TCRdb table lists in-frame clones only, not all of them. There are 220,000 or so clones in the sample; about 86% occur only once, and roughly 10% lies in the top ten. Source material: peripheral blood. The origin of the receptors is a woman in her forties or fifties with COVID-19, enrolled during active disease. Both conserved end residues are part of each CDR3. D genes are given only for firm matches. For some rows the clone size is stated as once, few or many, or as a class when expanded; others skip it.

J gene	CDR3 length	D gene	V gene	clone size	CDR3 DNA	CDR3 protein
TRBJ1-1	13	-	TRBV19	few	TGTGCCAGTAGTGAGAGAGTGAACACTGAAGCTTTCTTT	CASSERVNTEAFF
TRBJ1-3	12	-	TRBV6-1	-	TGTGCCAGCAGTGAAATAATAAACACCATATATTTT	CASSEIINTIYF
TRBJ2-7	14	-	TRBV28	-	TGTGCCAGCAGAAGCCAGGGTCCCCCCGACGAGCAGTACTTC	CASRSQGPPDEQYF
TRBJ1-2	12	-	TRBV30	-	TGTGCCTGGAGCCGGGACACCTATGGCTACACCTTC	CAWSRDTYGYTF
TRBJ2-2	14	-	TRBV6-5	-	TGTGCCAGCAGTTTGACTGGAGGCACCGGGGAGCTGTTTTTT	CASSLTGGTGELFF
TRBJ1-3	13	-	TRBV12-3/TRBV12-4	-	TGTGCCAGCAGTCCCCACTCTGGAAACACCATATATTTT	CASSPHSGNTIYF
TRBJ2-5	18	-	TRBV18	few	TGTGCCAGCTCACCACCGGAGCCTTTGATCCTTGGGAGAGAGACCCAGTACTTC	CASSPPEPLILGRETQYF
TRBJ1-6	13	-	TRBV5-1	-	TGCGCCAGCAGGGGGGAGGCTAATTCACCCCTCCACTTT	CASRGEANSPLHF
TRBJ2-5	15	-	TRBV3-1/TRBV3-2	once	TGTGCCAGCAGCCTACAAGGGGGGGCCGGGGAGACCCAGTACTTC	CASSLQGGAGETQYF
TRBJ2-2	15	-	TRBV28	-	TGTGCCAGCAGACAGGCCCCGGAGAACACCGGGGAGCTGTTTTTT	CASRQAPENTGELFF
TRBJ1-1	16	TRBD1	TRBV5-6	once	TGTGCCAGCAGCCGGCGGACAGGGATCTCGAACACTGAAGCTTTCTTT	CASSRRTGISNTEAFF
TRBJ1-1	15	-	TRBV11-2	-	TGTGCCAGCAGCTTAGTTCGCAGTCTGGACACTGAAGCTTTCTTT	CASSLVRSLDTEAFF
TRBJ1-5	13	-	TRBV24-1	once	TGTGCCACCAGTGGCACCCTAAATCAGCCCCAGCATTTT	CATSGTLNQPQHF
TRBJ1-2	14	-	TRBV4-1	-	TGCGCCAGCACTTCTTTCAGGGTTGGGTATGGCTACACCTTC	CASTSFRVGYGYTF
TRBJ2-3	16	TRBD2	TRBV6-2/TRBV6-3	-	TGTGCCAGCAGTCAGCGACTAGCGGGGGGCACAGATACGCAGTATTTT	CASSQRLAGGTDTQYF
TRBJ2-5	13	TRBD1	TRBV5-1	-	TGCGCCAGCAGCGTCGGGACAGCAGAGACCCAGTACTTC	CASSVGTAETQYF
TRBJ2-7	12	-	TRBV10-3	-	TGTGCCATCAGGGACATCTCCTACGAGCAGTACTTC	CAIRDISYEQYF
TRBJ2-7	14	-	TRBV20-1	-	TGCAGTGCTAGTCTCATGACAGATCCCTACGAGCAGTACTTC	CSASLMTDPYEQYF
TRBJ2-5	13	-	TRBV12-5	-	TGTGCTAGTGGTCCTGACAGACCAGAGACCCAGTACTTC	CASGPDRPETQYF
TRBJ2-3	14	-	TRBV27	-	TGTGCCAGCAGTTTATACAGAAGCACAGATACGCAGTATTTT	CASSLYRSTDTQYF
TRBJ1-2	15	-	TRBV14	-	TGTGCCAGCAGCCGCCGACAGGAGACTCTCTATGGCTACACCTTC	CASSRRQETLYGYTF
TRBJ1-3	11	-	TRBV25-1	-	TGTGCCAGCAGCCAGGGAAACACCATATATTTT	CASSQGNTIYF
TRBJ2-6	16	TRBD2	TRBV19	-	TGTGCCAGTAGTATCGGGGGGGCCCTGTTTGCTAACGTCCTGACTTTC	CASSIGGALFANVLTF
TRBJ2-3	16	-	TRBV5-1	-	TGCGCCAGCAGCTTGGCTCAGTTATCTAGCACAGATACGCAGTATTTT	CASSLAQLSSTDTQYF
TRBJ1-2	16	TRBD1	TRBV4-1	-	TGCGCCAGCAGCCAAGCGGGACAGGGGAGTGGAGATGGCTACACCTTC	CASSQAGQGSGDGYTF
TRBJ2-3	18	TRBD2	TRBV4-3	once	TGCGCCAGCAGCCAAGATAGCCCAACTAGCGGTTTCACAGATACGCAGTATTTT	CASSQDSPTSGFTDTQYF
TRBJ2-2	19	TRBD2	TRBV7-2	-	TGTGCCAGCAGCTTAGCATCCAAACTAGCGGGGGGGCTTACCGGGGAGCTGTTTTTT	CASSLASKLAGGLTGELFF
TRBJ1-5	16	-	TRBV7-2	-	TGTGCCAGCAGCTTAGCTCCGGGACACAGCAATCAGCCCCAGCATTTT	CASSLAPGHSNQPQHF
TRBJ2-5	16	TRBD2	TRBV2	-	TGTGCCAGCAGTGAACGGCTAGCGGGCTACCAAGAGACCCAGTACTTC	CASSERLAGYQETQYF
TRBJ1-6	14	-	TRBV18	-	TGTGCCAGCTCGCGATCGGGGGGTAATTCACCCCTCCACTTT	CASSRSGGNSPLHF
TRBJ2-3	13	TRBD1	TRBV18	-	TGTGCCAGCTCAGCACAGGGGGCAGATACGCAGTATTTT	CASSAQGADTQYF
TRBJ2-5	15	-	TRBV18	-	TGTGCCAGCTCACTGGGTGGCGCTAGCAAAGAGACCCAGTACTTC	CASSLGGASKETQYF
TRBJ2-7	15	TRBD1	TRBV12-5	-	TGTGCTAGTGGTACCGGGGACAGCCCAACCTACGAGCAGTACTTC	CASGTGDSPTYEQYF
TRBJ1-2	13	TRBD1	TRBV27	-	TGTGCCAGCAGTTTGACAGGGGTTTATGGCTACACCTTC	CASSLTGVYGYTF
TRBJ1-4	16	TRBD1	TRBV27	-	TGTGCCAGCAGAAAAAACAGGGGGCTGGCTAATGAAAAACTGTTTTTT	CASRKNRGLANEKLFF
TRBJ2-4	13	-	TRBV7-8	-	TGTGCCAGCAGCGGACTAGCCAAAAACATTCAGTACTTC	CASSGLAKNIQYF
TRBJ1-2	17	TRBD1	TRBV6-1	-	TGTGCCAGCAGTGCCACCGGGGCGGGAGGGGGCGACTATGGCTACACCTTC	CASSATGAGGGDYGYTF
TRBJ1-2	14	TRBD1	TRBV5-6	-	TGTGCCAGCAGCCCCGACAGGGGCGCCTATGGCTACACCTTC	CASSPDRGAYGYTF
TRBJ1-1	16	-	TRBV6-5	-	TGTGCCAGCAGTTATACGCCAAGCGGATGGAACACTGAAGCTTTCTTT	CASSYTPSGWNTEAFF